Each of the 24 T cell receptor beta chains below was sequenced from the same sample in a study of OX40 agonist ivuxolimab in advanced cancers. Sequencing was performed with immunoSEQ multiplex PCR; in TCRdb, only in-frame clones are kept and a portion is missing. The profile shows about 65,000 clones, 89% of them singletons. The specimen was CD4+ or CD8+ T cells sorted from blood, collected in a trial of the OX40 agonist ivuxolimab. These receptors originate from an adult with an advanced solid tumor such as melanoma, head and neck, liver or kidney cancer.

This chain links TRBV18 with TRBJ1-1; 12 positions match TRBD1. This CDR3 has 14 residues. In germline, CDR1 is KGHSH, CDR2 LQKENI. Losses at the gene ends were 6 bases for V and 2 bases for J; bases not matched to a gene: 1. The CDR3 bases are TGTGCCAGCTCGGGACAGGGGGCCAACACTGAAGCTTTCTTT. Translation gives CASSGQGANTEAFF.

The chain employs TRBV10-3 and TRBJ2-7, with D maybe TRBD2 (6 bases). The CDR3 extends over 14 amino acids. V was pared by 8 bases and J by 1 base, with 15 bases between. Germline V lookup: CDR1 ENHRY, CDR2 SYGVKD. The CDR3 region has the DNA TGTGCCATCGGGGACTGGACAAGGTCCTACGAGCAGTACTTC. Protein sequence: CAIGDWTRSYEQYF.

The chain carries TRBV21-1 and TRBJ1-3. TRBV21-1 is recorded as a pseudogene. The CDR3 has 14 residues. The CDR3: CASSTRTSGNTIYF. DNA of the CDR3: TGTGCCAGCAGCACGAGGACCTCTGGAAACACCATATATTTT.

The genes are TRBV19 and TRBJ2-3; D remains unclear. Looked up from germline, CDR1 is LNHDA and CDR2 is SQIVND (reference sequence). The germline V and J ends were trimmed by 4 bases and 2 bases, with 7 bases remaining between them. The CDR3 covers 13 residues. The chain's CDR3 is CASSTRYTDTQYF. In DNA, the CDR3 is TGTGCCAGTAGTACACGTTACACAGATACGCAGTATTTT.

The chain has TRBV7-9 and TRBJ2-2; D is ambiguous. Germline CDR1 reads SEHNR; CDR2 reads FQNEAQ (reference sequence). With 3 bases removed from V and 1 base from J, the gap between germline ends came to 18 bases. The length of the CDR3 is 18 residues. The CDR3 is CASSFGLRFRVNTGELFF. For the CDR3, the DNA is TGTGCCAGCAGCTTTGGCTTACGATTTCGAGTGAACACCGGGGAGCTGTTTTTT.

The V call is TRBV5-6, the J call TRBJ1-2; no clear D gene. V shed 3 bases and J shed 0 bases, with 9 bases lying between them. CDR3 length: 14 residues. Germline V gene lookup returns CDR1 SGHDT and CDR2 YYEEEE. CDR3 protein: CASSWTGANYGYTF. CDR3 coding DNA: TGTGCCAGCAGCTGGACCGGAGCTAACTATGGCTACACCTTC.

This chain uses TRBV18 with TRBJ1-3, with D hard to call. V lost 4 bases and J 3 bases, leaving 7 bases between the germline ends. Germline CDR1 is KGHSH and CDR2 is LQKENI. This CDR3 region has 13 residues. The CDR3: CASSRGDGNTIYF. The DNA for the CDR3 is TGTGCCAGCTCACGCGGGGATGGAAACACCATATATTTT.

The chain joins TRBV10-3 to TRBJ2-2, with D tentatively TRBD2 (6 bases). The length of the CDR3 is 15 residues. With 4 bases removed from V and 0 bases from J, the gap between germline ends came to 9 bases. Germline V gene sequence: CDR1 ENHRY, CDR2 SYGVKD. Here the CDR3 DNA reads TGTGCCATCAGTGGGGGACTTGCGAACACCGGGGAGCTGTTTTTT. It yields the protein CAISGGLANTGELFF.

This rearrangement joins TRBV11-2 to TRBJ2-7; tentative D call: TRBD2 (5 bases). The CDR3 is 15 amino acids. V shed 1 base and J shed 2 bases, with 12 bases lying between them. Germline V gives CDR1 SGHAT, CDR2 FQNNGV. The CDR3 sequence is CASSLGGPSPYEQYF. The CDR3 DNA sequence: TGTGCCAGCAGCTTAGGAGGGCCCAGCCCCTACGAGCAGTACTTC.

The V call is TRBV14, the J call TRBJ2-7; 8 bases map to TRBD2. Losses at the gene ends were 4 bases for V and 3 bases for J; bases not matched to a gene: 5. The CDR3 length is 14 residues. The germline gives CDR1 SGHDN, CDR2 FVKESK. The CDR3 sequence is CASSLGGADYEQYF. For the CDR3, the DNA is TGTGCCAGCAGCCTCGGGGGGGCCGACTACGAGCAGTACTTC.

The chain uses TRBV5-6 and TRBJ2-1; 12 bases map to TRBD1. Per the germline V gene, CDR1 is SGHDT and CDR2 is YYEEEE. J gave up 6 bases and V 4 bases, and 11 bases lay outside the gene matches. The CDR3 is 17 amino acids. The CDR3 spells CASSPPRGQGAFNEQFF. As DNA, the CDR3 is TGTGCCAGCAGCCCGCCGAGGGGACAGGGGGCCTTCAATGAGCAGTTCTTC.

This CDR3 reads CSGQEGTYEQYF. The CDR3 DNA is TGCAGCGGACAGGAGGGGACCTACGAGCAGTACTTC. The V call is TRBV29-1, the J call TRBJ2-7; D is possibly TRBD1 or TRBD2 (6 bases each). The ends were cut back, 7 bases at V and 2 bases at J, with 12 bases in the middle. CDR1 is SQVTM and CDR2 is ANQGSEA in the germline V gene. The CDR3 totals 12 residues.

This clone was observed once. V gene TRBV2 combines with J gene TRBJ1-5; no clear D gene. The CDR3 runs to 13 residues. V lost 4 bases to trimming and J lost 8 bases, with 12 bases between them. The V gene's germline CDR1 is SNHLY and CDR2 FYNNEI. The CDR3 is CASSAEVRKPQHF. CDR3 nucleotide sequence: TGTGCCAGCAGTGCCGAGGTCAGGAAGCCCCAGCATTTT.

The chain joins TRBV27 to TRBJ1-6; D is uncertain. Germline V gene sequence: CDR1 MNHEY, CDR2 SMNVEV (reference sequence). The V gene lost 9 bases and the J gene lost 0 bases, with 6 bases spanning the gap. CDR3 length: 13 amino acids. CDR3 DNA sequence: TGTGCCAGTCGGAGCTCCTATAATTCACCCCTCCACTTT. Encoded protein: CASRSSYNSPLHF.

The chain is built from TRBV6-5 and TRBJ2-1, with 7 bases that match TRBD2. Germline loops: CDR1 MNHEY, CDR2 SVGAGI. The V gene end was trimmed by 6 bases and the J gene end by 2 bases; junction bases not matched to a gene: 7. The CDR3 covers 15 residues. CDR3 in amino acids: CASRGTSEAYNEQFF. CDR3 sequence (DNA): TGTGCCAGCAGGGGTACTAGCGAAGCCTACAATGAGCAGTTCTTC.

The genes are TRBV6-6 and TRBJ1-2; TRBD1 aligns across 9 bases. Germline trimming cut 8 bases from V and 8 bases from J; bases unmatched to any gene: 12. The CDR3 extends over 14 amino acids. Germline CDR1 MNHNY, CDR2 SVGAGI (reference sequence). This CDR3 is CASVNPGTGWGYTF. CDR3 nucleotide sequence: TGTGCCAGCGTCAACCCCGGGACAGGGTGGGGCTACACCTTC.

This chain links TRBV2 with TRBJ1-1; a possible D gene is TRBD1 (5 bases). Per the germline V gene, CDR1 is SNHLY and CDR2 is FYNNEI. The V and J ends lost 7 bases and 2 bases respectively, with 11 bases between them. This CDR3 spans 13 amino acids. Here the CDR3 reads CASTVGVNTEAFF. The CDR3 nucleotides are TGTGCCAGCACCGTAGGGGTAAACACTGAAGCTTTCTTT.

The chain carries TRBV18 and TRBJ1-4; 7 bases are shared with TRBD1. CDR1 is KGHSH, CDR2 LQKENI, per germline. CDR3 length: 18 amino acids. The V gene end was trimmed by 1 base and the J gene end by 0 bases; junction bases not matched to a gene: 8. The CDR3, as DNA: TGTGCCAGCTCACCACGGGCAGGGGGGGCGACAACTAATGAAAAACTGTTTTTT. It encodes CASSPRAGGATTNEKLFF.

This sequence joins TRBV18 and TRBJ2-7; TRBD1 might be the D (5 bases). The CDR3 is 13 residues long. Looked up from germline, CDR1 is KGHSH and CDR2 is LQKENI. Trimming pared 4 bases from V and 2 bases from J, leaving 9 bases between. The CDR3 DNA is TGTGCCAGCTCACGGACACAAACCTACGAGCAGTACTTC. It is translated as CASSRTQTYEQYF.

In this sample, this clone turned up once. At one boundary the junction diverges from the germline segment, which might be a read error. The chain couples TRBV12-5 to TRBJ2-2, with D tentatively TRBD2 (6 bases). There are 16 residues in the CDR3. The V gene's germline CDR1 is LGHNT and CDR2 FRNRAP. The CDR3: CASGLVGIAVHRGAVF. CDR3 coding DNA: TGTGCTAGTGGTTTGGTGGGAATAGCGGTGCACCGGGGAGCTGTTTTT. The full variable domain, its missing parts supplied by reference TRBV12-5 and TRBJ2-2, is DARVTQTPRHKVTEMGQEVTMRCQPILGHNTVFWYRQTMMQGLELLAYFRNRAPLDDSGMPKDRFSAEMPDATLATLKIQPSEPRDSAVYFCASGLVGIAVHRGAVFGEGSRLTVL.

The CDR3 DNA reads TGTGCCAGTAGGGAAACAGGTAGCAATCAGCCCCAGCATTTT. It translates to CASRETGSNQPQHF. The chain couples TRBV19 to TRBJ1-5; a weak D match, TRBD1 (5 bases). The CDR3 is 14 residues long. CDR1 and CDR2 (germline): LNHDA, SQIVND (reference sequence). V gave up 6 bases and J gave up 0 bases, with 9 bases separating them.

The chain links TRBV2 to TRBJ1-1; 7 bases align to TRBD1. Per germline, CDR1 SNHLY and CDR2 FYNNEI. The J segment lost 11 bases and the V segment lost 4 bases, leaving 13 bases of the junction unmatched. The CDR3 contains 14 residues. CDR3 loop: CASSAGQLNLGAFF. The CDR3 region has the DNA TGTGCCAGCAGTGCGGGACAGCTAAATCTAGGGGCTTTCTTT.

This chain uses TRBV4-3 with TRBJ2-1, with D possibly being TRBD1 or TRBD2 (6 bases each). This CDR3 has 15 residues. CDR1 is LGHNA and CDR2 is YSLEER in the germline V gene. The germline V and J ends were trimmed by 4 bases and 5 bases, with 15 bases remaining between them. This chain's CDR3 is CASSLVGGPHNEQFF. CDR3 DNA: TGCGCCAGCAGCCTTGTCGGGGGCCCTCACAATGAGCAGTTCTTC.

The chain couples TRBV6-5 to TRBJ2-1; the match to TRBD2 covers 7 bases. J lost 1 base, V lost 6 bases, and 6 bases had no gene match. The CDR3 totals 15 residues. Germline-derived CDR1 and CDR2 are MNHEY and SVGAGI. CDR3 in amino acids: CASRAVGGSYNEQFF. In DNA form, the CDR3 reads TGTGCCAGCAGGGCTGTCGGGGGGTCCTACAATGAGCAGTTCTTC.